This TCR beta chain came from a study of CD8+ T cells in alopecia areata. V was clipped by 0 bases and J by 6 bases, with 13 bases between them. Germline V CDR1 and CDR2: MNHEY, SMNVEV (reference sequence). The CDR3 totals 15 residues. The authors extracted RNA and reverse transcribed it into cDNA as the sequencing template. Profiled with immunoSEQ multiplex PCR; TCRdb holds only in-frame clones, not every one. The profile shows roughly 150,000 clones, around 50% of them singletons. V is TRBV27 and J is TRBJ2-3; no definite D call. Specimen: CD8+ T cells sorted from blood, collected at week 0. The receptor comes from a human donor with alopecia areata. The CDR3 loop reads CASSLSLKGGDTQYF. The DNA for the CDR3 is TGTGCCAGCAGTTTATCGCTAAAGGGTGGCGATACGCAGTATTTT.